A single sample gave rise to the 23 T cell receptor beta chains below, sequenced in a study of T cells after yellow fever vaccination. TCRdb independently ran MiXCR on the 5' RACE reads; one entry per CDR3 protein. The repertoire holds 150,000 to 200,000 distinct CDR3 sequences, about a tenth seen once, with 35% to 40% in the top ten. This specimen was CD8+ T cells sorted from PBMCs, taken 45 days after the yellow fever booster vaccination. The origin of the receptors is a man between 18 and 29 years old who received the YFV17D yellow fever vaccine.

This clonotype was seen ten or more times. The chain is built from TRBV4-1 and TRBJ2-2; D gene uncertain. Germline V lookup: CDR1 MGHRA, CDR2 YSYEKL. The CDR3 is 14 residues long. V lost 4 bases and J lost 0, with 6 bases in between. CDR3 amino acids: CASSLKANTGELFF. Here the CDR3 DNA reads TGCGCCAGCAGCCTAAAGGCGAACACCGGGGAGCTGTTTTTT.

This clonotype has a handful of counts. The chain employs TRBV13 and TRBJ2-1; D possibly uses TRBD1 or TRBD2 (5 bases each). Germline CDR1 PRHDT, CDR2 FYEKMQ (reference sequence). The CDR3 consists of 14 residues. V was cut by 2 bases and J by 5 bases, with 10 bases left in between. CDR3 region: CASSLYGGNNEQFF. The CDR3 DNA sequence: TGTGCCAGCAGCTTATATGGGGGTAACAATGAGCAGTTCTTC.

This clonotype has just a few counts. The chain couples TRBV19 to TRBJ1-5, with D maybe TRBD1 (5 bases). This CDR3 spans 14 amino acids. Trimming cost V 5 bases and J 6 bases, with 14 bases left between them. The germline CDR1 and CDR2 sequences are LNHDA and SQIVND (reference sequence). The CDR3 bases are TGTGCCAGTAGTGACCGAGTGGGACGTCAGCCCCAGCATTTT. It yields the protein CASSDRVGRQPQHF.

A note on this clonotype: A much larger clone lies a single base off, so this may be a read error. The conserved phenylalanine or tryptophan normally closing the CDR3 is absent here, so this likely arose from a read error. The V gene is TRBV4-1, the J gene TRBJ2-4, with 7 nucleotides matching TRBD1. Trimming took 1 base from V and 7 from J; bases not matched to a gene: 1. The CDR3 contains 13 residues. Germline-derived CDR1 and CDR2 are MGHRA and YSYEKL. The DNA of the CDR3 is TGCGCCAGCAGCCAAGGGGACAGTAACATTCAGTACTTA. Protein product: CASSQGDSNIQYL.

This clonotype was found many times. This chain links TRBV9 with TRBJ1-2; a possible D gene is TRBD1 (6 bases). In germline, CDR1 is SGDLS, CDR2 YYNGEE. The V end lost 3 bases, the J end lost 1 base, and 13 bases lay between the germline ends. This CDR3 contains 15 residues. CDR3 loop: CASSADSSVNYGYTF. DNA of the CDR3: TGTGCCAGCAGCGCGGACAGCTCTGTTAACTATGGCTACACCTTC.

V and J are TRBV4-1 and TRBJ2-3; D remains unclear. CDR1 and CDR2 from the germline V gene are MGHRA and YSYEKL. The CDR3 loop spans 17 amino acids. Deletions cut 4 bases from V and 4 bases from J, with 21 bases between. The CDR3 is CASSPPPTPAIADTQYF. CDR3 in DNA: TGCGCCAGCAGCCCGCCCCCGACCCCGGCGATTGCAGATACGCAGTATTTT.

This sequence joins TRBV19 and TRBJ1-5; a weak D match, TRBD1 (5 bases). CDR3 length equals 17 residues. Germline CDR1 LNHDA, CDR2 SQIVND (reference sequence). V gave up 5 bases and J gave up 0 bases, with 17 bases separating them. CDR3 sequence reads: CASSYRGKIGSNQPQHF. CDR3 in DNA: TGTGCCAGTAGTTATCGGGGGAAGATCGGTAGCAATCAGCCCCAGCATTTT.

This clonotype was recorded many times. V gene TRBV12-3 or TRBV12-4 combines with J gene TRBJ2-1, with D possibly TRBD2 on 6 matching bases. This CDR3 has 17 amino acids. Trimming removed 5 bases from V and 1 base from J, with 18 bases in between. The CDR3 spells CASSDLRGLRSYNEQFF. The CDR3 region has the DNA TGTGCCAGCAGTGACCTCCGGGGGTTACGTTCCTACAATGAGCAGTTCTTC.

This rearrangement joins TRBV15 to TRBJ2-1; D gene uncertain. Germline CDR1 reads LNHNV; CDR2 reads YYDKDF (reference sequence). This CDR3 contains 14 residues. The germline V and J ends were trimmed by 1 base and 5 bases, with 9 bases remaining between them. CDR3 loop: CATSRGEANNEQFF. The DNA for the CDR3 is TGTGCCACCAGCAGAGGTGAGGCGAACAATGAGCAGTTCTTC.

This clonotype was counted between two and nine times. The rearrangement uses TRBV7-9 and TRBJ1-4, with D maybe TRBD1 (6 bases). V lost 2 bases and J 0 bases, leaving 16 bases between the germline ends. Germline CDR1 and CDR2: SEHNR and FQNEAQ (reference sequence). The CDR3 is 18 amino acids. The CDR3 loop reads CASSLLPGEGATNEKLFF. The DNA of the CDR3 is TGTGCCAGCAGCTTACTGCCAGGGGAGGGGGCAACTAATGAAAAACTGTTTTTT.

The V gene is TRBV6-2 or TRBV6-3, the J gene TRBJ2-7, with no clear D. Germline V gives CDR1 MNHEY, CDR2 SVGEGT. CDR3 length: 15 amino acids. Trimming pared 4 bases from V and 0 bases from J, leaving 13 bases between. The CDR3 sequence: CASSSIRYSSYEQYV. DNA of the CDR3: TGTGCCAGCAGTTCGATTCGGTACAGCTCCTACGAGCAGTACGTC.

The chain joins TRBV5-6 to TRBJ2-3; D may match TRBD1 or TRBD2 (6 bases each). The V end was cut by 1 base, the J end by 2 bases, with 8 bases between. CDR3 length: 14 residues. CDR1 is SGHDT and CDR2 is YYEEEE in the germline V gene. DNA for the CDR3: TGTGCCAGCAGCTTGACGGGGGCCACAGATACGCAGTATTTT. As protein: CASSLTGATDTQYF.

The chain has TRBV9 and TRBJ1-4; D remains unclear. Trimming removed 2 bases from V and 4 bases from J, with 12 bases in between. Germline loops: CDR1 SGDLS, CDR2 YYNGEE. The CDR3 consists of 15 residues. CDR3 loop: CASSVSASINEKLFF. CDR3 DNA sequence: TGTGCCAGCAGCGTTAGTGCGAGTATTAATGAAAAACTGTTTTTT.

This clonotype was found many times. The genes are TRBV6-4 and TRBJ2-2; D gene uncertain. Trimming left V 3 bases short and J 5 bases short, with 4 bases between. The CDR3 runs to 12 residues. Germline values: CDR1 MRHNA, CDR2 SNTAGT. The CDR3 is CASSEGTGELFF. The CDR3 coding sequence is TGTGCCAGCAGTGAGGGGACCGGGGAGCTGTTTTTT.

This clonotype was found a few times. The gene calls are TRBV4-1 and TRBJ2-1, with D perhaps matching TRBD1 or TRBD2 (5 bases each). The CDR3 has 15 amino acids. Between the trimmed V and J ends, which lost 2 bases and 2 bases, there was a span of 10 bases. CDR1 is MGHRA and CDR2 is YSYEKL in the germline V gene. The CDR3: CASSQKSGPYNEQFF. CDR3 bases: TGCGCCAGCAGCCAAAAGTCGGGGCCCTACAATGAGCAGTTCTTC.

This clonotype occurred many times. The rearrangement links TRBV10-3 to TRBJ2-7; D unclear. Trimming cost V 6 bases and J 2 bases, with 8 bases left between them. The CDR3 runs to 12 residues. Germline CDR1 and CDR2: ENHRY and SYGVKD. The CDR3 reads CAIRSQTYEQYF. The CDR3 region has the DNA TGTGCCATCAGAAGTCAGACCTACGAGCAGTACTTC.

V and J are TRBV7-9 and TRBJ2-2, with 8 bases that match TRBD1. The CDR3 is 17 residues long. CDR1 is SEHNR, CDR2 FQNEAQ, per germline (reference sequence). J was trimmed by 5 bases and V by 5 bases; bases with no gene match: 13. CDR3 sequence reads: CASSPGVDRGRTGELFF. For the CDR3, the DNA is TGTGCCAGCAGCCCGGGGGTCGACAGGGGACGGACCGGGGAGCTGTTTTTT.

This clonotype turned up a few times. This chain joins TRBV7-9 and TRBJ2-2, with D unresolved. The germline V gene encodes CDR1 SEHNR and CDR2 FQNEAQ (reference sequence). The CDR3 runs 12 residues. Trimming cost V 4 bases and J 8 bases, with 8 bases left between them. The CDR3 DNA reads as TGTGCCAGCAGCTACCGCAGAGGGGAGCTGTTTTTT. Translated, it gives CASSYRRGELFF.

The chain employs TRBV6-6 and TRBJ2-3, with D unclear. V was shortened by 2 bases and J by 2 bases, with 5 bases between the two germline ends. Germline V gene lookup returns CDR1 MNHNY and CDR2 SVGAGI (reference sequence). The CDR3 runs to 13 residues. CDR3 sequence reads: CASSYTYTDTQYF. CDR3 bases: TGTGCCAGCAGTTACACGTACACAGATACGCAGTATTTT.

V usage is TRBV5-1 and J usage is TRBJ2-2; D is perhaps TRBD1 (5 bases). There are 15 residues in the CDR3. The V end was cut by 4 bases, the J end by 0 bases, with 10 bases between. Germline CDR1 SGHRS, CDR2 YFSETQ. CDR3 DNA: TGCGCCAGCAGCGACAGAGAAACGAACACCGGGGAGCTGTTTTTT. Translation gives CASSDRETNTGELFF.

CDR3 bases: TGTGCCAGCAGCCACGCTGGGGGACAGCCCCAGCATTTT. The encoded protein is CASSHAGGQPQHF. This chain links TRBV3-2 with TRBJ1-5; TRBD1, the table's D call, was not compared with the DNA. TRBV3-2 is marked as a pseudogene. The CDR3 contains 13 residues.

In DNA form, the CDR3 reads TGTGCCAGCAGCGTTGGAGACAGCTATGGCTACACCTTC. The encoded protein is CASSVGDSYGYTF. The rearrangement joins TRBV9 to TRBJ1-2; a possible D gene is TRBD1 (5 bases). The CDR3 loop spans 13 amino acids. Germline CDR1 is SGDLS and CDR2 is YYNGEE. V lost 2 bases and J 4 bases, leaving 9 bases between the germline ends.

Ten or more counts support this clonotype. V usage is TRBV9 and J usage is TRBJ2-1; weak D call: TRBD2 (5 bases). V was shortened by 4 bases and J by 10 bases, with 21 bases between the two germline ends. CDR1 SGDLS and CDR2 YYNGEE come from the germline V gene. The CDR3 runs to 15 residues. DNA for the CDR3: TGTGCCAGCAGCCGACTACTAGTATCGCCAGGAGAGCAGTTCTTC. Translating gives CASSRLLVSPGEQFF.